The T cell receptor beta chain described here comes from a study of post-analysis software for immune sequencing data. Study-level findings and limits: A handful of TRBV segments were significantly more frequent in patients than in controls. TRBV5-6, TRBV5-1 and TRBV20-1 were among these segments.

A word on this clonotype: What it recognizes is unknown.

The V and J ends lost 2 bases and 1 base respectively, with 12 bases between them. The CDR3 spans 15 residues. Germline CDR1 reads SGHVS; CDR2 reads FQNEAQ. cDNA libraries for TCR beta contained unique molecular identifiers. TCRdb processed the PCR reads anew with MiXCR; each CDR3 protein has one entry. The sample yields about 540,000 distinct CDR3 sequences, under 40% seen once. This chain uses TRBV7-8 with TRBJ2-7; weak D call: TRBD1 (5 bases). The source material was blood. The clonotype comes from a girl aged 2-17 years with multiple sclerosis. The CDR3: CASSLRVGQSYEQYF. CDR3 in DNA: TGTGCCAGCAGCTTAAGGGTGGGGCAGTCCTACGAGCAGTACTTC.